Following are 15 T cell receptor beta chains from one sample sequenced in a study of cytomegalovirus exposure and HLA in healthy donors (dated 2017 in TCRdb). Receptors were amplified or captured by the immunoSEQ multiplex PCR assay. For the multiplex PCR, a mixture combining 60 forward primers for TCR Vbeta segments and 13 reverse primers for TCR Jbeta segments was used. In TCRdb, the immuneACCESS table is reduced to in-frame sequences with V and J assigned. These tables do not hold every clone; where another copy was compared, an unresolved V gene accounts for under half, and the others remain unexplained. This sample has about 140,000 clones in its table, and 75% to 90% of those were observed once. The ten largest make up over 0.95% of the sample. Sequenced sample: PBMCs. The receptors here all came from a female donor in good health and CMV-seronegative.

This chain connects TRBV13 to TRBJ2-7, with TRBD1 matching over 8 bases. CDR3 length: 15 amino acids. J lost 5 bases, V lost 4 bases, and 10 bases had no gene match. The germline CDR1 and CDR2 sequences are PRHDT and FYEKMQ (reference sequence). CDR3 sequence reads: CASSSWTGLYNEQYF. DNA for the CDR3: TGTGCCAGCAGCTCCTGGACAGGGTTGTACAACGAGCAGTACTTC.

The rearrangement links TRBV5-1 to TRBJ2-3, with a possible D match to TRBD1 (8 bases). Between the trimmed V and J ends, which lost 6 bases and 2 bases, there was a span of 16 bases. CDR3 length: 15 residues. In germline, CDR1 is SGHRS, CDR2 YFSETQ. CDR3 loop: CASTMTGDYTDTQYF. The CDR3 coding sequence is TGCGCCAGCACTATGACAGGGGACTACACAGATACGCAGTATTTT.

This chain's CDR3 is CASSVLALGTDTQYF. The CDR3 DNA is TGTGCCAGCAGCGTACTAGCGCTTGGCACAGATACGCAGTATTTT. The rearrangement links TRBV9 to TRBJ2-3, with D possibly matching TRBD2 (6 bases). The CDR3 covers 15 residues. Germline values: CDR1 SGDLS, CDR2 YYNGEE. With 1 base removed from V and 1 base from J, the gap between germline ends came to 10 bases.

V is TRBV15 and J is TRBJ1-1, with TRBD1 as a possible D gene (6 bases). V was shortened by 0 bases and J by 1 base, with 9 bases between the two germline ends. Germline values: CDR1 LNHNV, CDR2 YYDKDF (reference sequence). The CDR3 has 15 amino acids. CDR3: CATSRDDRTNTEAFF. The CDR3 coding sequence is TGTGCCACCAGCAGAGACGACAGGACGAACACTGAAGCTTTCTTT.

This clone showed up just a few times. The V gene is TRBV6-6, the J gene TRBJ2-2, with 8 bases matching TRBD2. The CDR3 contains 15 residues. The junction had 5 bases not matched to a gene; V was cut back by 8 bases and J by 0 bases. Per germline, CDR1 MNHNY and CDR2 SVGAGI (reference sequence). The CDR3 loop reads CASGEAGANTGELFF. In nucleotides, the CDR3 is TGTGCCAGCGGGGAAGCGGGAGCGAACACCGGGGAGCTGTTTTTT.

The chain couples TRBV30 to TRBJ1-1; D is perhaps TRBD1 (5 bases). Germline CDR1 reads GTSNPN; CDR2 reads SVGIG (reference sequence). This CDR3 contains 12 residues. V was cut by 4 bases and J by 7 bases, with 13 bases left in between. The CDR3 protein is CAWKQEWNEAFF. CDR3 nucleotide sequence: TGTGCCTGGAAACAGGAGTGGAATGAAGCTTTCTTT.

V and J are TRBV7-3 and TRBJ2-7, with D tentatively TRBD2 (5 bases). The V and J ends lost 5 bases and 2 bases respectively, with 10 bases between them. Germline V gene data show CDR1 as SGHTA and CDR2 as FQGTGA. This CDR3 contains 13 residues. The CDR3 loop reads CASSLSGAYEQYF. The CDR3 DNA reads as TGTGCCAGCAGCCTCAGCGGTGCCTACGAGCAGTACTTC.

The V and J genes are TRBV6-5 and TRBJ2-1; a possible D gene is TRBD1 (5 bases). The V and J ends lost 5 bases and 3 bases respectively, with 14 bases between them. This CDR3 is 15 amino acids long. Germline V gene sequence: CDR1 MNHEY, CDR2 SVGAGI. The CDR3 region is CASSLQGWDYNEQFF. In DNA form, the CDR3 reads TGTGCCAGCAGTCTCCAGGGTTGGGACTACAATGAGCAGTTCTTC.

J is TRBJ2-7 and V is TRBV7-9; D perhaps matches TRBD2 (5 bases). V lost 5 bases to trimming and J lost 5 bases, with 22 bases between them. The V gene's germline CDR1 is SEHNR and CDR2 FQNEAQ (reference sequence). The CDR3 contains 16 residues. The CDR3: CASSSQIRGLGDEQYF. Here the CDR3 DNA reads TGTGCCAGCAGCAGCCAAATCCGCGGGCTAGGCGACGAGCAGTACTTC.

The chain uses TRBV28 and TRBJ2-2, with 16 bases identical to TRBD2. Germline trimming cut 2 bases from V and 6 bases from J; bases unmatched to any gene: 6. Germline V gene lookup returns CDR1 MDHEN and CDR2 SYDVKM. CDR3 length: 18 residues. The CDR3 nucleotides read TGTGCCAGCAGTTTAACCCCCGGGACTAGCGGGAGGGCCGGGGAGCTGTTTTTT. Translated, it gives CASSLTPGTSGRAGELFF.

This clone was detected a few times. This chain links TRBV28 with TRBJ2-7; 10 bases fit TRBD1. Per germline, CDR1 MDHEN and CDR2 SYDVKM. Trimming took 1 base from V and 6 from J; bases not matched to a gene: 9. CDR3 length: 16 residues. CDR3 nucleotides: TGTGCCAGCAGTTTATACCCCGGGACAGGGGACCGCGAGCAGTACTTC. It specifies CASSLYPGTGDREQYF.

The chain uses TRBV28 and TRBJ1-2, with D perhaps TRBD1 (6 bases). Deletions cut 7 bases from V and 1 base from J, with 16 bases between. The germline V gene encodes CDR1 MDHEN and CDR2 SYDVKM. The CDR3 runs 15 residues. CDR3 sequence: CASIPSGQFNYGYTF. The CDR3 DNA follows: TGTGCCAGCATACCATCCGGACAGTTTAACTATGGCTACACCTTC.

For this clone: Relative to the germline gene, one junction end is altered; a read error may explain this. V gene TRBV7-6 combines with J gene TRBJ1-1; D perhaps matches TRBD1 (5 bases). Germline assignment: CDR1 SGHVS and CDR2 FNYEAQ. The CDR3 contains 14 residues. The CDR3: CASSLAGGETEAFF. Written as DNA, the CDR3 is TGTGCCAGCAGCCTAGCCGGGGGTGAGACTGAAGCTTTCTTT.

This clone was counted between two and nine times. V and J are TRBV9 and TRBJ2-7; D perhaps matches TRBD2 (5 bases). V dropped 5 bases and J dropped 2 bases, with 8 bases sitting between them. Germline loops: CDR1 SGDLS, CDR2 YYNGEE. This CDR3 is built from 12 residues. The CDR3 is CASRPEAYEQYF. In DNA form, the CDR3 reads TGTGCCAGCAGGCCGGAGGCCTACGAGCAGTACTTC.

The rearrangement links TRBV30 to TRBJ2-1; TRBD2 matches at 13 bases. The CDR3 contains 14 residues. CDR1 and CDR2 (germline): GTSNPN, SVGIG (reference sequence). With 5 bases clipped from V and 4 bases from J, the junction kept 2 bases outside the gene matches. The DNA of the CDR3 is TGTGCCTGGGGGACTAGCGGGATTTACAATGAGCAGTTCTTC. Translating gives CAWGTSGIYNEQFF.